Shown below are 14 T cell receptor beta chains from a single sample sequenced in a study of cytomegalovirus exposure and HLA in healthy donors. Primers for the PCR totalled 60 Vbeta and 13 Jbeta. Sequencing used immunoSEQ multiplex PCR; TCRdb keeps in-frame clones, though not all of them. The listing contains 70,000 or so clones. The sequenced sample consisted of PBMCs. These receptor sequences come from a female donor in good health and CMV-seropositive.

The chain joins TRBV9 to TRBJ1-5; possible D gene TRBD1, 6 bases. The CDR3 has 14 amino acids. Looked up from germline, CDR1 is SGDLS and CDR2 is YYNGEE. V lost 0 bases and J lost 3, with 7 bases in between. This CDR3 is CASSVGDNNQPQHF. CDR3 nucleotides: TGTGCCAGCAGCGTAGGGGACAACAATCAGCCCCAGCATTTT.

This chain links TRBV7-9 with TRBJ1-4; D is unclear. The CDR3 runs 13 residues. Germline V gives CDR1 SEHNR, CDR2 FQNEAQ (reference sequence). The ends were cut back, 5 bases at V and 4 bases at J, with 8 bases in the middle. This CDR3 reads CASSAGNNEKLFF. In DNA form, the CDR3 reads TGTGCCAGCAGCGCGGGGAATAATGAAAAACTGTTTTTT.

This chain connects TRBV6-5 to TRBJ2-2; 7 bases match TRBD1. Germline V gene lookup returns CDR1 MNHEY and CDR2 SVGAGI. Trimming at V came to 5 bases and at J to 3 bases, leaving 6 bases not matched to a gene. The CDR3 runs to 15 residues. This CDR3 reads CASSGTETYTGELFF. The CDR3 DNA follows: TGTGCCAGCAGTGGGACAGAAACATACACCGGGGAGCTGTTTTTT.

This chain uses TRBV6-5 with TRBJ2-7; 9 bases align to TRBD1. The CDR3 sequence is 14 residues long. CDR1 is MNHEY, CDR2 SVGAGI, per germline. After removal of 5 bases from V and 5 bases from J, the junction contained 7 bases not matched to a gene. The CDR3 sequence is CASSRTGEIHEQYF. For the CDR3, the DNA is TGTGCCAGCAGTAGGACAGGGGAGATCCACGAGCAGTACTTC.

The CDR3 nucleotides read TGTGCCAGCAGCTTTCTTTCGGGGGGAGCTTTCTTT. Translating it yields CASSFLSGGAFF. The chain employs TRBV11-2 and TRBJ1-1, with D possibly being TRBD1 (5 bases). The germline V gene encodes CDR1 SGHAT and CDR2 FQNNGV. This CDR3 comprises 12 residues. Trimming removed 3 bases from V and 10 bases from J, with 12 bases in between.

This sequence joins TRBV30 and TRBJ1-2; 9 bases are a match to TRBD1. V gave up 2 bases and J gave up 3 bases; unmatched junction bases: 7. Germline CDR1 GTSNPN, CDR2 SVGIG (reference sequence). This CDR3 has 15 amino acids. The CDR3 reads CAWSPTGGDYYGYTF. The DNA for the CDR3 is TGTGCCTGGAGTCCCACAGGGGGCGATTACTATGGCTACACCTTC.

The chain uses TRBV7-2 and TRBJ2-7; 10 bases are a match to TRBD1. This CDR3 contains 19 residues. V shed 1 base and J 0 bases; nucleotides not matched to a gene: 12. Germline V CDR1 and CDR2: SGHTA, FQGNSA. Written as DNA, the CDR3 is TGTGCCAGCAGCTTAGGAATCCCGACAGGGGGCGGCTACTCCTACGAGCAGTACTTC. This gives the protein CASSLGIPTGGGYSYEQYF.

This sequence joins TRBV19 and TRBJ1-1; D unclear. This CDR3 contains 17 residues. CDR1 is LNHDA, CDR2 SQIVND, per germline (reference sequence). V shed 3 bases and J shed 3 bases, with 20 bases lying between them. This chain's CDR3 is CASSIARMAFLYTEAFF. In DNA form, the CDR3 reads TGTGCCAGTAGTATCGCCAGGATGGCCTTTCTTTACACTGAAGCTTTCTTT.

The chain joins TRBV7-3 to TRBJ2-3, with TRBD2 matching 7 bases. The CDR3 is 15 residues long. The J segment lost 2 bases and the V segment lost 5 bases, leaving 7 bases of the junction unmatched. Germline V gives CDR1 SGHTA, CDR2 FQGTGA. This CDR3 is CASSARGWLTDTQYF. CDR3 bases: TGTGCCAGCAGCGCGCGGGGGTGGCTCACAGATACGCAGTATTTT.

The CDR3 is CASSQDRGLPGELFF. The CDR3 DNA follows: TGCGCCAGCAGCCAAGATAGGGGATTGCCCGGGGAGCTGTTTTTT. The chain recombines TRBV4-3 with TRBJ2-2; the D gene is possibly TRBD1 (5 bases). The germline V gene has CDR1 LGHNA and CDR2 YSLEER. Deletions cut 0 bases from V and 6 bases from J, with 11 bases between. The length of the CDR3 is 15 residues.

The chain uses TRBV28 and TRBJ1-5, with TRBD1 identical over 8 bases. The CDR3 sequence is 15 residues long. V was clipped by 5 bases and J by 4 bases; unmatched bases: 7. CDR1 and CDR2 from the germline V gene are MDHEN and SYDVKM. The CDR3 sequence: CASSIGTGLNQPQHF. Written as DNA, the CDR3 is TGTGCCAGCAGTATCGGGACAGGACTTAATCAGCCCCAGCATTTT.

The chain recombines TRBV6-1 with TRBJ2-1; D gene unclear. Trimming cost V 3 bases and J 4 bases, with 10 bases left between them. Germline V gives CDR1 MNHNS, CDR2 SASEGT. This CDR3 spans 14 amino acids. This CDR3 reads CASSDIGEYNEQFF. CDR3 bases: TGTGCCAGCAGTGATATTGGAGAATACAATGAGCAGTTCTTC.

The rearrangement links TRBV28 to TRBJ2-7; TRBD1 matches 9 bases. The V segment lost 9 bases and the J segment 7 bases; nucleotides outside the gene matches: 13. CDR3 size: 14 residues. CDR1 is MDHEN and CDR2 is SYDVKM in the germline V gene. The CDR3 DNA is TGTGCCAGTAACAGACAGGGGGGTCCGGGGGAGCAGTACTTC. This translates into CASNRQGGPGEQYF.

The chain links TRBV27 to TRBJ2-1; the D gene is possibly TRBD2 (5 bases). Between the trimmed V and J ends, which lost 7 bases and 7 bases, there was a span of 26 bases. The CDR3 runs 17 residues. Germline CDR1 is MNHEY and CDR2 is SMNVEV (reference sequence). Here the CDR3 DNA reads TGTGCCAGCACCACGGGGTCGGCGGGTCGAGGCGGGAATGAGCAGTTCTTC. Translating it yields CASTTGSAGRGGNEQFF.